This T cell receptor beta chain was sequenced in a study of blood T cells in healthy people across ages. CDR3 length: 15 residues. With 5 bases clipped from V and 3 bases from J, the junction kept 7 bases outside the gene matches. A second PCR, run for about 6 to 11 cycles, used a sample-barcoded 5' primer plus a J-beta primer mix. Every cDNA molecule carried a tag from a template-switch adaptor bearing 12 random nucleotides. One entry per CDR3 protein results from TCRdb running MiXCR on the 5' RACE reads. The sample lists roughly 1,500,000 distinct CDR3 sequences; around 39% were seen once. As concerns this clonotype: No antigen is known for it.

Those donating, healthy Caucasian individuals from Russia, were aged roughly 6 to 100. Per-sample yields of isolated PBMCs were at least 6 million. Study outcomes and limitations: As age increased, TCR beta diversity per million T cells fell in a roughly linear fashion.

Sample: blood. The receptor was isolated from a woman between 18 and 29 years old in good health. The rearrangement uses TRBV12-3 or TRBV12-4 and TRBJ1-1, with 9 bases lining up with TRBD1. The CDR3 loop is CASSLTGGGYTEAFF. Written as DNA, the CDR3 is TGTGCCAGCAGTCTCACAGGGGGCGGGTACACTGAAGCTTTCTTT.